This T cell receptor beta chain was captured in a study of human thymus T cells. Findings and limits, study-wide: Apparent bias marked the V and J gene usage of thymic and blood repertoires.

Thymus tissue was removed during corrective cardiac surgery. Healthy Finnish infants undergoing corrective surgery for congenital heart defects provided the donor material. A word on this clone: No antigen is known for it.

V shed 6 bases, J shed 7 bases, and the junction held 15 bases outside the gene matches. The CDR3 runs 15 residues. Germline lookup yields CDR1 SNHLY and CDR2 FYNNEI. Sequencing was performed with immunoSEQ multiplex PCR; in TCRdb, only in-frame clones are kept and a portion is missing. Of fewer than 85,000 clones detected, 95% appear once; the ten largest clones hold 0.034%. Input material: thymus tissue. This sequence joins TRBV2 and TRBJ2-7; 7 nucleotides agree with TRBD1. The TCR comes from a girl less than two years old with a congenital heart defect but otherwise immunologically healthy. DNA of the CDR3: TGTGCCAGCAGCCGGACAGGCCTACGACTAAAAGAGCAGTACTTC. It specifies CASSRTGLRLKEQYF.